These T cell receptor beta chains were read from a single sample in a study of spatial heterogeneity in lung cancer. TCRdb itself ran the 5' RACE reads through MiXCR, one entry per CDR3 protein. Seen here are about 78,000 distinct CDR3 sequences, 7% to 9% observed once, and the top ten hold almost 7%. The starting material was PBMCs, obtained at surgery. The receptor source for this set is a male donor with early-stage non-small cell lung cancer. Both conserved end residues are part of each CDR3. A D gene is named only where the DNA matches it firmly. Part of the rows lack a size; the others show once, few, many or a class for expanded clones.

cdr3_aa: CASSSPGRCNQPQHF; cdr3_nt: TGTGCCAGCAGTTCCCCAGGGAGGTGCAATCAGCCCCAGCATTTT; v_call: TRBV6-7; clone_size: many; d_call: .; j_call: TRBJ1-5
cdr3_aa: CASSPQGPPLHF; cdr3_nt: TGTGCCAGCTCACCACAGGGACCACCCCTCCACTTT; v_call: TRBV18; clone_size: few; d_call: .; j_call: TRBJ1-6
cdr3_aa: CASRLGVHYGYTF; cdr3_nt: TGTGCCAGTCGCTTGGGGGTCCACTATGGCTACACCTTC; v_call: TRBV19; clone_size: .; d_call: .; j_call: TRBJ1-2
cdr3_aa: CASSLVGQDHTQYF; cdr3_nt: TGCGCCAGCAGCTTGGTTGGGCAAGACCATACGCAGTATTTT; v_call: TRBV5-1; clone_size: few; d_call: .; j_call: TRBJ2-3
cdr3_aa: CASSPQGSITGANVLTF; cdr3_nt: TGCGCCAGCAGCCCCCAGGGCTCGATCACTGGGGCCAACGTCCTGACTTTC; v_call: TRBV5-1; clone_size: .; d_call: .; j_call: TRBJ2-6
cdr3_aa: CASRARDRLNYGYTF; cdr3_nt: TGTGCCAGCAGAGCCCGGGACCGGCTAAACTATGGCTACACCTTC; v_call: TRBV2; clone_size: many; d_call: .; j_call: TRBJ1-2
cdr3_aa: CASSSGTGRAFF; cdr3_nt: TGTGCCAGCAGCTCAGGGACAGGTCGGGCTTTCTTT; v_call: TRBV7-9; clone_size: many; d_call: TRBD1; j_call: TRBJ1-1
cdr3_aa: CASRLTVLQSDTQYF; cdr3_nt: TGTGCCAGCAGACTGACAGTCTTACAGTCAGATACGCAGTATTTT; v_call: TRBV28; clone_size: many; d_call: .; j_call: TRBJ2-3
cdr3_aa: CSARVESTDTQYF; cdr3_nt: TGCAGTGCTAGAGTGGAAAGCACAGATACGCAGTATTTT; v_call: TRBV20-1; clone_size: many; d_call: .; j_call: TRBJ2-3
cdr3_aa: CASSLNRGRDEQFF; cdr3_nt: TGTGCCAGCAGCTTAAACAGGGGGCGAGATGAGCAGTTCTTC; v_call: TRBV5-4; clone_size: many; d_call: TRBD1; j_call: TRBJ2-1
cdr3_aa: CASSQEGAGDGYTF; cdr3_nt: TGCGCCAGCAGCCAAGAAGGGGCAGGGGATGGCTACACCTTC; v_call: TRBV4-3; clone_size: many; d_call: .; j_call: TRBJ1-2
cdr3_aa: CAWRRQGAGQPQHF; cdr3_nt: TGTGCCTGGAGAAGACAGGGGGCGGGTCAGCCCCAGCATTTT; v_call: TRBV30; clone_size: .; d_call: TRBD1; j_call: TRBJ1-5
cdr3_aa: CASSSDSGTEAFF; cdr3_nt: TGTGCCAGCAGCTCGGATTCGGGCACTGAAGCTTTCTTT; v_call: TRBV7-2; clone_size: .; d_call: .; j_call: TRBJ1-1
cdr3_aa: CASSLEGANQPQHF; cdr3_nt: TGTGCCAGCAGTTTGGAAGGGGCCAATCAGCCCCAGCATTTT; v_call: TRBV27; clone_size: many; d_call: .; j_call: TRBJ1-5
cdr3_aa: CASSSTGNGNTIYF; cdr3_nt: TGCGCCAGCAGCTCGACAGGGAACGGAAACACCATATATTTT; v_call: TRBV5-1; clone_size: many; d_call: TRBD1; j_call: TRBJ1-3
cdr3_aa: CSVESGGSTGELFF; cdr3_nt: TGCAGCGTTGAATCGGGCGGGAGCACCGGGGAGCTGTTTTTT; v_call: TRBV29-1; clone_size: many; d_call: TRBD2; j_call: TRBJ2-2
cdr3_aa: CASSLAGQGEQFF; cdr3_nt: TGTGCCAGCAGCTTAGCCGGACAGGGTGAGCAGTTCTTC; v_call: TRBV7-2; clone_size: many; d_call: TRBD1; j_call: TRBJ2-1
cdr3_aa: CATSRAGTEAHGYTF; cdr3_nt: TGTGCCACCAGCAGAGCCGGGACCGAAGCACATGGCTACACCTTC; v_call: TRBV15; clone_size: many; d_call: .; j_call: TRBJ1-2
cdr3_aa: CASSLLGQGAGEQYF; cdr3_nt: TGCGCCAGCAGCTTGCTGGGACAGGGGGCGGGAGAGCAGTACTTC; v_call: TRBV5-1; clone_size: .; d_call: TRBD1; j_call: TRBJ2-7
cdr3_aa: CSVEDAEQFF; cdr3_nt: TGCAGCGTTGAAGACGCCGAGCAGTTCTTC; v_call: TRBV29-1; clone_size: many; d_call: .; j_call: TRBJ2-1
cdr3_aa: CASSGARGGYTF; cdr3_nt: TGTGCCAGCAGTGGTGCCCGAGGTGGCTACACCTTC; v_call: TRBV2; clone_size: many; d_call: .; j_call: TRBJ1-2
cdr3_aa: CASSVLAGVKETQYF; cdr3_nt: TGCGCCAGCAGCGTACTAGCGGGAGTCAAAGAGACCCAGTACTTC; v_call: TRBV5-1; clone_size: few; d_call: TRBD2; j_call: TRBJ2-5
cdr3_aa: CASGLMDANTGELFF; cdr3_nt: TGTGCCAGCGGTCTAATGGACGCGAACACCGGGGAGCTGTTTTTT; v_call: TRBV27; clone_size: few; d_call: .; j_call: TRBJ2-2
cdr3_aa: CASSQDYRRDYGYTF; cdr3_nt: TGTGCCAGCAGCCAAGATTATCGGCGGGACTATGGCTACACCTTC; v_call: TRBV4-2; clone_size: few; d_call: .; j_call: TRBJ1-2
cdr3_aa: CAIRDGRTDTQYF; cdr3_nt: TGTGCCATCAGGGACGGCCGCACAGATACGCAGTATTTT; v_call: TRBV10-3; clone_size: .; d_call: .; j_call: TRBJ2-3
cdr3_aa: CASSLGGPDVYEQYF; cdr3_nt: TGTGCCAGCAGTTTGGGAGGGCCTGACGTCTACGAGCAGTACTTC; v_call: TRBV5-4; clone_size: .; d_call: TRBD2; j_call: TRBJ2-7
cdr3_aa: CSASRDGTVYGYTF; cdr3_nt: TGCAGTGCTAGTCGGGATGGGACGGTCTATGGCTACACCTTC; v_call: TRBV20-1; clone_size: many; d_call: .; j_call: TRBJ1-2
cdr3_aa: CASSRVSQGLNTGELFF; cdr3_nt: TGTGCCAGCAGCCGTGTCAGCCAGGGACTGAACACCGGGGAGCTGTTTTTT; v_call: TRBV3-1; clone_size: many; d_call: .; j_call: TRBJ2-2
cdr3_aa: CSANASTYEQYF; cdr3_nt: TGCAGTGCTAACGCCTCCACCTACGAGCAGTACTTC; v_call: TRBV20-1; clone_size: many; d_call: .; j_call: TRBJ2-7
cdr3_aa: CASSLSGRVNEQFF; cdr3_nt: TGCGCCAGCAGCCTTAGCGGGAGGGTAAATGAGCAGTTCTTC; v_call: TRBV5-1; clone_size: many; d_call: TRBD2; j_call: TRBJ2-1
cdr3_aa: CSARSYGYTF; cdr3_nt: TGCAGTGCTAGGTCCTATGGCTACACCTTC; v_call: TRBV20-1; clone_size: .; d_call: .; j_call: TRBJ1-2
cdr3_aa: CASSLSGSFSQETQYF; cdr3_nt: TGTGCCAGCAGCTTATCGGGATCCTTTTCCCAAGAGACCCAGTACTTC; v_call: TRBV11-2; clone_size: many; d_call: .; j_call: TRBJ2-5
cdr3_aa: CASSFVQLDYGYTF; cdr3_nt: TGTGCCAGCAGTTTTGTCCAGCTTGACTATGGCTACACCTTC; v_call: TRBV28; clone_size: .; d_call: .; j_call: TRBJ1-2
cdr3_aa: CASTKTGPAEQFF; cdr3_nt: TGTGCCAGCACCAAGACGGGGCCGGCTGAGCAGTTCTTC; v_call: TRBV27; clone_size: few; d_call: .; j_call: TRBJ2-1
cdr3_aa: CASSGWTGRSNEKLFF; cdr3_nt: TGCGCCAGCAGCGGTTGGACAGGGCGAAGTAATGAAAAACTGTTTTTT; v_call: TRBV5-1; clone_size: .; d_call: TRBD1; j_call: TRBJ1-4
cdr3_aa: CASSPTIGEKLFF; cdr3_nt: TGTGCCAGCAGCCCGACGATTGGGGAAAAACTGTTTTTT; v_call: TRBV7-2; clone_size: .; d_call: .; j_call: TRBJ1-4
cdr3_aa: CASSLARSGRTPYEQYF; cdr3_nt: TGTGCCAGCAGTTTAGCGAGAAGCGGCAGGACCCCCTACGAGCAGTACTTC; v_call: TRBV12-3/TRBV12-4; clone_size: once; d_call: .; j_call: TRBJ2-7
cdr3_aa: CASSEDAGLSGYTF; cdr3_nt: TGTGCCAGCAGTGAAGATGCGGGGCTGAGCGGCTACACCTTC; v_call: TRBV25-1; clone_size: many; d_call: .; j_call: TRBJ1-2
cdr3_aa: CASSYRGLGDTGELFF; cdr3_nt: TGTGCCAGCAGTTACCGGGGACTAGGAGACACCGGGGAGCTGTTTTTT; v_call: TRBV6-2/TRBV6-3; clone_size: many; d_call: TRBD2; j_call: TRBJ2-2
cdr3_aa: CASSLSGANTEAFF; cdr3_nt: TGTGCCAGCAGCTTATCGGGCGCGAACACTGAAGCTTTCTTT; v_call: TRBV7-2; clone_size: .; d_call: .; j_call: TRBJ1-1
cdr3_aa: CAISESNQLGNTEAFF; cdr3_nt: TGTGCCATCAGTGAGTCGAATCAGCTCGGGAACACTGAAGCTTTCTTT; v_call: TRBV10-3; clone_size: few; d_call: .; j_call: TRBJ1-1
cdr3_aa: CASSLVSGGTGELFF; cdr3_nt: TGTGCCAGCAGCTTGGTGTCAGGGGGCACCGGGGAGCTGTTTTTT; v_call: TRBV5-4; clone_size: few; d_call: TRBD1; j_call: TRBJ2-2
cdr3_aa: CAGQGMNTEAFF; cdr3_nt: TGTGCCGGACAGGGAATGAACACTGAAGCTTTCTTT; v_call: TRBV11-1; clone_size: many; d_call: TRBD1; j_call: TRBJ1-1
cdr3_aa: CSAGTTATNEKLFF; cdr3_nt: TGCAGTGCCGGGACGACTGCAACTAATGAAAAACTGTTTTTT; v_call: TRBV20-1; clone_size: .; d_call: .; j_call: TRBJ1-4
cdr3_aa: CASSLLAESSYNEQFF; cdr3_nt: TGTGCCAGCAGCTTACTAGCGGAGAGCTCCTACAATGAGCAGTTCTTC; v_call: TRBV7-6; clone_size: .; d_call: TRBD2; j_call: TRBJ2-1
cdr3_aa: CASSLRGATFTDTQYF; cdr3_nt: TGTGCCAGCAGTTTACGCGGGGCAACCTTCACAGATACGCAGTATTTT; v_call: TRBV12-3/TRBV12-4; clone_size: many; d_call: .; j_call: TRBJ2-3